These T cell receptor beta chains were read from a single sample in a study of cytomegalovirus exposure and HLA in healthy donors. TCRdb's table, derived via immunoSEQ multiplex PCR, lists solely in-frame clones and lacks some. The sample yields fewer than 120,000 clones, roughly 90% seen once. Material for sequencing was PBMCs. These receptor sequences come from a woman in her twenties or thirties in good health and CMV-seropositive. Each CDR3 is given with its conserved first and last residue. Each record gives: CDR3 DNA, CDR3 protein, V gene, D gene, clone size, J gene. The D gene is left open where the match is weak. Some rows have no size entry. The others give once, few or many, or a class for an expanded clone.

CDR3 DNA: TGTGCCAGCAGTGAATCCGACAATGAGCAGTTCTTC; CDR3 protein: CASSESDNEQFF; V gene: TRBV6-1; D gene: .; clone size: .; J gene: TRBJ2-1
CDR3 DNA: TGTGCCAGCAGTCTGTCTCGGGAGAGAGATACGCAGTATTTT; CDR3 protein: CASSLSRERDTQYF; V gene: TRBV9; D gene: .; clone size: .; J gene: TRBJ2-3
CDR3 DNA: TGTGCTAGTGGTTTGAGGGCAGGAGAGTATGGAGGGGAAGCTTTCTTT; CDR3 protein: CASGLRAGEYGGEAFF; V gene: TRBV12-5; D gene: .; clone size: .; J gene: TRBJ1-1
CDR3 DNA: TGTGCCAGCAGTTTATCCGGGACAGGGGGGGGCGAGCAGTACTTC; CDR3 protein: CASSLSGTGGGEQYF; V gene: TRBV28; D gene: TRBD1; clone size: .; J gene: TRBJ2-7
CDR3 DNA: TGTGCCAGTAGCCGGGACAGAACCTACGAGCAGTACTTC; CDR3 protein: CASSRDRTYEQYF; V gene: TRBV19; D gene: TRBD1; clone size: .; J gene: TRBJ2-7
CDR3 DNA: TGCGCCAGCAGCTGGACAGGGGGCGGCGACACTGAAGCTTTCTTT; CDR3 protein: CASSWTGGGDTEAFF; V gene: TRBV5-1; D gene: TRBD1; clone size: .; J gene: TRBJ1-1
CDR3 DNA: TGTGCCTGGAGGGGCGGGAGTAGTATCACAGATACGCAGTATTTT; CDR3 protein: CAWRGGSSITDTQYF; V gene: TRBV30; D gene: TRBD2; clone size: .; J gene: TRBJ2-3
CDR3 DNA: TGTGCCAGCAGTGAAGCGTCAGGGTATGGCTACACCTTC; CDR3 protein: CASSEASGYGYTF; V gene: TRBV6-1; D gene: .; clone size: .; J gene: TRBJ1-2
CDR3 DNA: TGTGCCAGCTCACCAACATTGCCCGGGGTATCTGGAAACACCATATATTTT; CDR3 protein: CASSPTLPGVSGNTIYF; V gene: TRBV18; D gene: .; clone size: .; J gene: TRBJ1-3
CDR3 DNA: TGTGCCAGCAGTGCGGGAAGGACACTTGGGGAGCAGTACTTC; CDR3 protein: CASSAGRTLGEQYF; V gene: TRBV27; D gene: .; clone size: .; J gene: TRBJ2-7
CDR3 DNA: TGTGCCAGCAGCCCCTATATAGGCCGTACAATGAGCGTGTTCTTC; CDR3 protein: CASSPYIGRTMSVFF; V gene: TRBV14; D gene: .; clone size: .; J gene: TRBJ2-1
CDR3 DNA: TGTGCCAGCAGTCTATCCCGACTAGATTTTGGGAATGAGCAGTTCTTC; CDR3 protein: CASSLSRLDFGNEQFF; V gene: TRBV2; D gene: .; clone size: once; J gene: TRBJ2-1
CDR3 DNA: TGTGCCAGCAGCGTAGCTTCTGCTAGCGGGATAATGTCGGAGCAGTTCTTC; CDR3 protein: CASSVASASGIMSEQFF; V gene: TRBV9; D gene: TRBD2; clone size: .; J gene: TRBJ2-1
CDR3 DNA: TGTGCCAGTAGTATGGCAGGCAACTATAATTCACCCCTCCACTTT; CDR3 protein: CASSMAGNYNSPLHF; V gene: TRBV19; D gene: .; clone size: .; J gene: TRBJ1-6
CDR3 DNA: TGCAGCGTTGTGGGCACCGGGACAGGATTTCATGGCTACACCTTC; CDR3 protein: CSVVGTGTGFHGYTF; V gene: TRBV29-1; D gene: TRBD1; clone size: .; J gene: TRBJ1-2
CDR3 DNA: TGTGCCAGCAGCTTATCCCAGGTCGGAAGCTACACCTTC; CDR3 protein: CASSLSQVGSYTF; V gene: TRBV7-2; D gene: .; clone size: .; J gene: TRBJ1-2
CDR3 DNA: TGTGCCAGCAGCGTGGACGGTAACTATGGCTACACCTTC; CDR3 protein: CASSVDGNYGYTF; V gene: TRBV5-4; D gene: .; clone size: .; J gene: TRBJ1-2
CDR3 DNA: TGTGCCAGCAGCCTAAGGGACAGGGGCTCCTACGAGCAGTACTTC; CDR3 protein: CASSLRDRGSYEQYF; V gene: TRBV11-1; D gene: TRBD1; clone size: .; J gene: TRBJ2-7
CDR3 DNA: TGCGCCAGCAGCAGTACATATCCCAGGGGGACGTACGAGCAGTACTTC; CDR3 protein: CASSSTYPRGTYEQYF; V gene: TRBV5-1; D gene: TRBD1; clone size: .; J gene: TRBJ2-7
CDR3 DNA: TGTGCCAGCAGCTTTTTCTCTTCGGAGCAGTACTTC; CDR3 protein: CASSFFSSEQYF; V gene: TRBV11-2; D gene: .; clone size: .; J gene: TRBJ2-7
CDR3 DNA: TGTGCCACCAGCCCCGGGACGGGGACTGCAACTAATGAAAAACTGTTTTTT; CDR3 protein: CATSPGTGTATNEKLFF; V gene: TRBV15; D gene: .; clone size: .; J gene: TRBJ1-4
CDR3 DNA: TGTGCCAGCAGTGATCGAGCGGGGGGGATAGAGACCCAGTACTTC; CDR3 protein: CASSDRAGGIETQYF; V gene: TRBV6-4; D gene: TRBD2; clone size: few; J gene: TRBJ2-5
CDR3 DNA: TGTGCCAGCAGTTTTAGGAGGGGACGGGCAGCTGAAGCTTTCTTT; CDR3 protein: CASSFRRGRAAEAFF; V gene: TRBV6-1; D gene: .; clone size: .; J gene: TRBJ1-1
CDR3 DNA: TGTGCCTGGACCTCACAGGCTAACTATGGCTACACCTTC; CDR3 protein: CAWTSQANYGYTF; V gene: TRBV30; D gene: .; clone size: once; J gene: TRBJ1-2
CDR3 DNA: TGTGCCAGCAGCCGGGGACTGCCGGAGTCGCCACCCCTCCACTTT; CDR3 protein: CASSRGLPESPPLHF; V gene: TRBV5-8; D gene: .; clone size: .; J gene: TRBJ1-6
CDR3 DNA: TGTGCCAGCAGTGAGGATGGCGGGAGACTTCACAATGAGCAGTTCTTC; CDR3 protein: CASSEDGGRLHNEQFF; V gene: TRBV2; D gene: TRBD2; clone size: .; J gene: TRBJ2-1
CDR3 DNA: TGTGCCAGCAGTTACCTGGAAGGGGGCCAAGAGACCCAGTACTTC; CDR3 protein: CASSYLEGGQETQYF; V gene: TRBV6-5; D gene: .; clone size: .; J gene: TRBJ2-5
CDR3 DNA: TGCGCCAGCAGCCACTATTTCGAGGGACAGGGGGCCTCTAACTATGGCTACACCTTC; CDR3 protein: CASSHYFEGQGASNYGYTF; V gene: TRBV4-1; D gene: TRBD1; clone size: .; J gene: TRBJ1-2
CDR3 DNA: TGTGCCAGTAAGACTGGCCCAGCCTACAATGAGCAGTTCTTC; CDR3 protein: CASKTGPAYNEQFF; V gene: TRBV19; D gene: .; clone size: .; J gene: TRBJ2-1
CDR3 DNA: TGTGCCAGCAGCGTTGGGAGGGGAGCCTACAATGAGCAGTTCTTC; CDR3 protein: CASSVGRGAYNEQFF; V gene: TRBV5-4; D gene: TRBD2; clone size: .; J gene: TRBJ2-1
CDR3 DNA: TGTGCCAGCAGACCATATCAGGGGGGAAACAATGAGCAGTTCTTC; CDR3 protein: CASRPYQGGNNEQFF; V gene: TRBV28; D gene: .; clone size: .; J gene: TRBJ2-1
CDR3 DNA: TGTGCCAGCGGGGTGACAGGGGACCACGAGCAGTACTTC; CDR3 protein: CASGVTGDHEQYF; V gene: TRBV2; D gene: TRBD1; clone size: few; J gene: TRBJ2-7
CDR3 DNA: TGTGCCAGCAGTTTACGGGGGTATAGCAATCAGCCCCAGCATTTT; CDR3 protein: CASSLRGYSNQPQHF; V gene: TRBV27; D gene: .; clone size: .; J gene: TRBJ1-5
CDR3 DNA: TGCGCCAGCAGCCAAGCACGGGAGGGCCGCAATGAGCAGTTCTTC; CDR3 protein: CASSQAREGRNEQFF; V gene: TRBV4-1; D gene: TRBD2; clone size: many; J gene: TRBJ2-1
CDR3 DNA: TGTGCCAGCAGCTTGGGCATTGCGGATACGCAGTATTTT; CDR3 protein: CASSLGIADTQYF; V gene: TRBV13; D gene: .; clone size: .; J gene: TRBJ2-3
CDR3 DNA: TGTGCCATCAGTGAGCCCCTAGCGCCGTGGGAGACCCAGTACTTC; CDR3 protein: CAISEPLAPWETQYF; V gene: TRBV10-3; D gene: .; clone size: few; J gene: TRBJ2-5
CDR3 DNA: TGTGCCAGCAAGGTTAGCGGGAGTAGTTATGAGCAGTACTTC; CDR3 protein: CASKVSGSSYEQYF; V gene: TRBV6-5; D gene: TRBD2; clone size: .; J gene: TRBJ2-7
CDR3 DNA: TGCGCCAGCAGCTTGGGAGTGGGGGGTCTGATCTACGAGCAGTACTTC; CDR3 protein: CASSLGVGGLIYEQYF; V gene: TRBV5-1; D gene: .; clone size: .; J gene: TRBJ2-7
CDR3 DNA: TGTGCCAGCAGTTTGACTCAGAGCTCCTACGAGCAGTACTTC; CDR3 protein: CASSLTQSSYEQYF; V gene: TRBV28; D gene: .; clone size: .; J gene: TRBJ2-7
CDR3 DNA: TGTGCCAGCAGCGTAGGGGTGGGGGGAACGGGTGAAGCTTTCTTT; CDR3 protein: CASSVGVGGTGEAFF; V gene: TRBV9; D gene: .; clone size: many; J gene: TRBJ1-1
CDR3 DNA: TGTGCCAGCAGTGAGCTGCAGGTGGCGCGGGACATTCAGTACTTC; CDR3 protein: CASSELQVARDIQYF; V gene: TRBV6-1; D gene: .; clone size: .; J gene: TRBJ2-4
CDR3 DNA: TGCGCCAGCAGCCATCCTAGCGGGAGCTCCTACAATGAGCAGTTCTTC; CDR3 protein: CASSHPSGSSYNEQFF; V gene: TRBV4-1; D gene: TRBD2; clone size: .; J gene: TRBJ2-1
CDR3 DNA: TGTGCCAGCAGCTTGGAGCACACAGGGTTCTGGGAGACCCAGTACTTC; CDR3 protein: CASSLEHTGFWETQYF; V gene: TRBV5-6; D gene: .; clone size: .; J gene: TRBJ2-5
CDR3 DNA: TGTGCCAACCAGAGGAGGGTAAACACTGAAGCTTTCTTT; CDR3 protein: CANQRRVNTEAFF; V gene: TRBV2; D gene: .; clone size: .; J gene: TRBJ1-1